A selection of T cell receptor beta chains follows, all from one sample in a study of cytotoxic CD8 clonotypes in ibrutinib-treated CLL. TCRdb keeps only in-frame clones here, not all; method: immunoSEQ multiplex PCR. The data show some 50,000 clones, 50% to 65% seen once. Source: PBMCs, taken after 24 months of ibrutinib treatment. These receptors originate from a human donor with chronic lymphocytic leukemia. Both conserved end residues are part of each CDR3. D genes are given only for firm matches. Clone size is not always given. Where it is, it says once, few, many or a class for expanded clones.

DNA,CDR3,V,size,J,D
TGTGCCAGCAGCCTGAGCACAGGGTTCGACGGCGGCGGCGAGCAGTACTTC,CASSLSTGFDGGGEQYF,TRBV13,.,TRBJ2-7,.
TGTGCCAGCAGCCAAGATGGACAGAACTATGGCTACACCTTC,CASSQDGQNYGYTF,TRBV4-2,.,TRBJ1-2,.
TGTGCCAGCACCCTAGGGGGACGGACTGAAGCTTTCTTT,CASTLGGRTEAFF,TRBV7-9,.,TRBJ1-1,.
TGTGCCAGCAGCTTAGAGGCAGGGGGAGGGGAGACCCAGTACTTC,CASSLEAGGGETQYF,TRBV2,once,TRBJ2-5,.
TGTGCCAGCAGTGAAGCGCTCAGGGGAACTGAAGCTTTCTTT,CASSEALRGTEAFF,TRBV2,.,TRBJ1-1,.
TGCAGCGCCTCTCAGCCAGACACAGGCTACACCTTC,CSASQPDTGYTF,TRBV29-1,few,TRBJ1-2,.
TGTGCCAGCAGCTCGCTTGAGGGGAAACTGTTTTTT,CASSSLEGKLFF,TRBV5-4,few,TRBJ1-4,.
TGTGCCAGCAGTGAAGTTGAAGAGACCCAGTACTTC,CASSEVEETQYF,TRBV2,.,TRBJ2-5,.
TGTGCCAGCAGTGAAACGTACAATCAGCCCCAGCATTTT,CASSETYNQPQHF,TRBV15,.,TRBJ1-5,.
TGTGCCAGCAGCTTGGCTAGGGGACCCGTGCACTTC,CASSLARGPVHF,TRBV11-2,.,TRBJ2-7,.
TGTGCCAGCAGCCAAGATGGTCTTGACTATGGCTACACCTTC,CASSQDGLDYGYTF,TRBV4-2,few,TRBJ1-2,.
TGCGCCAGCAGCTTGGCCCCTACAGCGGGGGGGCCGGACGGGGAGCTGTTTTTT,CASSLAPTAGGPDGELFF,TRBV5-1,many,TRBJ2-2,TRBD2
TGCGCCAGCAGCCATCAATCACAGGGGACTGGCTACACCTTC,CASSHQSQGTGYTF,TRBV4-3,.,TRBJ1-2,TRBD1
TGTGCCAGCAGTGAAGGATCTAGCGGGTCCCGCACAGATACGCAGTATTTT,CASSEGSSGSRTDTQYF,TRBV25-1,.,TRBJ2-3,TRBD2
TGTGCCAGCAACCTGGACAGGGCTAATGGCTACACCTTC,CASNLDRANGYTF,TRBV9,.,TRBJ1-2,TRBD1
TGTGCCAGCAGAACCGGGACAGGGAGTGGCTACACCTTC,CASRTGTGSGYTF,TRBV6-5,once,TRBJ1-2,TRBD1
TGTGCCAGTAGTATCGGGGCGGCGGGAGCCCTCCACTTT,CASSIGAAGALHF,TRBV19,few,TRBJ1-6,.
TGTGCCAGCAGCCGGACTAGCGGGACCCGCTCCTACGAGCAGTACTTC,CASSRTSGTRSYEQYF,TRBV6-6,.,TRBJ2-7,TRBD2
TGCACCATTGGGACGGCTGGCGGCTACACCTTC,CTIGTAGGYTF,TRBV29-1,.,TRBJ1-2,.
TGTGCCAGCAGCTCTACCGGGACAGGGAGGAGAGAGACCCAGTACTTC,CASSSTGTGRRETQYF,TRBV11-2,.,TRBJ2-5,TRBD1
TGTGCCAGCAGTTACACTGGATCACAGTACGAGCAGTACTTC,CASSYTGSQYEQYF,TRBV6-6,.,TRBJ2-7,.
TGTGCCAGCGGGGACAGGGGGATGAACACTGAAGCTTTCTTT,CASGDRGMNTEAFF,TRBV2,.,TRBJ1-1,TRBD1
TGCGCCAGCAGCAACGGACTAGCGGAGAGCACAGATACGCAGTATTTT,CASSNGLAESTDTQYF,TRBV5-1,.,TRBJ2-3,TRBD2
TGTGCCAGCAGCTTGGATCCACAGGGCGAGCAGTACTTC,CASSLDPQGEQYF,TRBV5-4,.,TRBJ2-7,.
TGTGCCAGCAGCGTCCGGACAGTAGGGGGGATAAACACTGAAGCTTTCTTT,CASSVRTVGGINTEAFF,TRBV9,.,TRBJ1-1,.
TGTGCCAGCAGTTCCTTCCGGGACAGCTTAACCTACGAGCAGTACTTC,CASSSFRDSLTYEQYF,TRBV27,few,TRBJ2-7,TRBD1
TGTGCCAGCAGCTTGGGACTCAGGGCTGATACGCAGTATTTT,CASSLGLRADTQYF,TRBV5-6,.,TRBJ2-3,.
TGTGCCAGCGGAGTAGGTGGCTACACCTTC,CASGVGGYTF,TRBV2,.,TRBJ1-2,.
TGTGCCAGTAGTGGCCCGACAGGGAACCCCTCTGGGGCCAACGTCCTGACTTTC,CASSGPTGNPSGANVLTF,TRBV19,.,TRBJ2-6,TRBD1
TGCGCCAGCAGCACACAGGGACAGAACACTGAAGCTTTCTTT,CASSTQGQNTEAFF,TRBV5-1,.,TRBJ1-1,.
TGCGCCAGCACCGGAGGTAGCGGGGGGTTAACAGATACGCAGTATTTT,CASTGGSGGLTDTQYF,TRBV5-1,.,TRBJ2-3,TRBD2
TGCAGCGTTGTGCAGGCTAGCACAGATACGCAGTATTTT,CSVVQASTDTQYF,TRBV29-1,few,TRBJ2-3,.
TGTGCCAGCAGTTTTGCAGGAGGGCAGCCCCAGCATTTT,CASSFAGGQPQHF,TRBV27,few,TRBJ1-5,.
TGCAGCCATTTGGGTAGCGGCCAAGAGACCCAGTACTTC,CSHLGSGQETQYF,TRBV29-1,.,TRBJ2-5,.
TGTGCCACCAGCAGAGATTTCGCCACCGGGGAGCTGTTTTTT,CATSRDFATGELFF,TRBV15,once,TRBJ2-2,.
TGCGCCAGCAGTCCCCCGGACAGCCAGAACTATGGCTACACCTTC,CASSPPDSQNYGYTF,TRBV23-1,few,TRBJ1-2,.
TGTGCCAGCAGCCCTCCAGACAGGGGGACTGAAGCTTTCTTT,CASSPPDRGTEAFF,TRBV4-2,.,TRBJ1-1,TRBD1
TGCGCCAGCGGTAGCGGGGGGGCCTTGGAGACCCAGTACTTC,CASGSGGALETQYF,TRBV5-1,.,TRBJ2-5,TRBD2
TGTGCCAGCAGCTTGGTCCGGGGGATCGGGTTCTTC,CASSLVRGIGFF,TRBV5-5,few,TRBJ2-1,.
TGCGCCAGCAGCCTAGCCGGGACAGGGATGAGTGGCTACACCTTC,CASSLAGTGMSGYTF,TRBV4-1,.,TRBJ1-2,TRBD1
TGCGCCAGCAGCTTCCTAGCGGGGGTGGACACCGGGGAGCTGTTTTTT,CASSFLAGVDTGELFF,TRBV5-1,.,TRBJ2-2,TRBD2
TGTGCCAGCAGTTATCCCCACTCCTACGAGCAGTACTTC,CASSYPHSYEQYF,TRBV6-9,.,TRBJ2-7,.
TGCGCCAGCAGCTTGGGGGTAGGGGAGGACACTGAAGCTTTCTTT,CASSLGVGEDTEAFF,TRBV5-1,.,TRBJ1-1,.
TGTGCCAGCAGCCAAGCGTCGGCTAGCGGGGGCCGGGGAGAGACCCAGTACTTC,CASSQASASGGRGETQYF,TRBV4-2,.,TRBJ2-5,TRBD2
TGTGCCAGCAGCTTAACGGGGCGGCAGGGAGACCTCCACTTT,CASSLTGRQGDLHF,TRBV11-2,.,TRBJ1-6,.
TGCGCCAGCAGCCCCCACGAGTACACTGAAGCTTTCTTT,CASSPHEYTEAFF,TRBV5-1,.,TRBJ1-1,.
TGCGCCAGCAGCTTGGATGAGGATTCACCCCTCCACTTT,CASSLDEDSPLHF,TRBV5-1,.,TRBJ1-6,.